These 18 T cell receptor beta chains came from one sample sequenced in a study of T-cell memory formation after mild COVID-19. TCRdb independently ran MiXCR on the 5' RACE reads; one entry per CDR3 protein. The sample has hundreds of thousands of distinct CDR3 sequences, about a fifth seen once. Source material: PBMCs or a T cell subset sorted from them (not recorded which). The receptors shown here come from an adult woman who had mild COVID-19 (a few samples of this study predate the infection). Cell type and time point are not known.

This clonotype appeared a few times. V is TRBV4-1 and J is TRBJ2-2, with D perhaps TRBD2 (5 bases). CDR1 is MGHRA and CDR2 is YSYEKL in the germline V gene. This CDR3 is 14 amino acids long. Trimming left V 3 bases short and J 6 bases short, with 11 bases between. CDR3 bases: TGCGCCAGCAGCCATCCGTCGGGGTCCGGGGAGCTGTTTTTT. Its protein is CASSHPSGSGELFF.

This clonotype was picked up many times. The chain is built from TRBV5-1 and TRBJ2-5; 10 bases map to TRBD2. J lost 1 base, V lost 3 bases, and 3 bases had no gene match. From germline, CDR1 is SGHRS and CDR2 YFSETQ. The CDR3 extends over 15 amino acids. CDR3 coding DNA: TGCGCCAGCAGCTGGACTAGCGGAGCCCAAGAGACCCAGTACTTC. Its protein is CASSWTSGAQETQYF.

Turning to this clonotype: An end of the junction does not agree with germline; a read error may underlie this. The V and J genes are TRBV7-7 and TRBJ2-3; D uncertain. From germline, CDR1 is SSHAT and CDR2 FNYEAQ (reference sequence). This CDR3 has 15 residues. In DNA form, the CDR3 reads TGTGCTAGCAGCTTTCGTCCAGGAACCACAGATACGCAGTATTTT. It encodes CASSFRPGTTDTQYF.

There are a few counts of this clonotype. This chain uses TRBV7-2 with TRBJ2-5; D is perhaps TRBD2 (5 bases). V dropped 3 bases and J dropped 5 bases, with 16 bases sitting between them. This CDR3 region has 15 residues. Per germline, CDR1 SGHTA and CDR2 FQGNSA. The CDR3 nucleotides are TGTGCCAGCAGCTTTTTGGGGTTCGGGAAGGAGACCCAGTACTTC. Its translation: CASSFLGFGKETQYF.

The genes are TRBV27 and TRBJ2-7; 8 bases are shared with TRBD1. The CDR3 spans 15 residues. The germline CDR1 and CDR2 sequences are MNHEY and SMNVEV (reference sequence). With V trimmed by 3 bases and J by 2 bases, 6 bases remained unmatched. The CDR3 reads CASSLGTGRAYEQYF. The CDR3 coding sequence is TGTGCCAGCAGTTTGGGGACAGGTAGGGCCTACGAGCAGTACTTC.

This clonotype was seen a few times. The chain combines TRBV4-3 with TRBJ2-1; no firm D call. Trimming took off 0 bases at V and 4 bases at J, with 13 bases between the two ends. The CDR3 sequence is 16 residues long. Germline assignment: CDR1 LGHNA and CDR2 YSLEER. In DNA, the CDR3 is TGCGCCAGCAGCCAAGATGTCCAGGAACAGTACAATGAGCAGTTCTTC. Translation: CASSQDVQEQYNEQFF.

This clonotype was seen ten or more times. This chain links TRBV6-5 with TRBJ1-6; D is unresolved. Germline-derived CDR1 and CDR2 are MNHEY and SVGAGI. The CDR3 has 13 residues. Trimming took off 5 bases at V and 5 bases at J, with 7 bases between the two ends. The CDR3, as DNA: TGTGCCAGCAGTGACCGAGATAATTCACCCCTCCACTTT. It is translated as CASSDRDNSPLHF.

The CDR3 sequence is CASSPPRGQFNEQFF. CDR3 DNA sequence: TGTGCCAGCAGCCCACCTCGGGGACAGTTCAATGAGCAGTTCTTC. The rearrangement links TRBV11-1 to TRBJ2-1; TRBD1 aligns across 7 bases. The junction had 10 bases not matched to a gene; V was cut back by 5 bases and J by 6 bases. Germline CDR1 reads SGHAT; CDR2 reads FQDESV (reference sequence). The CDR3 is 15 amino acids.

This rearrangement joins TRBV12-3 or TRBV12-4 to TRBJ2-6; 11 nucleotides match TRBD2. The CDR3 consists of 18 residues. V trimming: 5 bases; J trimming: 4 bases; junction bases outside the gene matches: 10. This CDR3 is CASSKTLAGGLGANVLTF. CDR3 bases: TGTGCCAGCAGTAAAACCTTAGCGGGAGGGCTGGGGGCCAACGTCCTGACTTTC.

The chain recombines TRBV6-2 or TRBV6-3 with TRBJ2-3; 9 nucleotides align to TRBD1. The CDR3 sequence is 15 residues long. The junction had 6 bases not matched to a gene; V was cut back by 2 bases and J by 6 bases. CDR1 and CDR2 (germline): MNHEY, SVGEGT. CDR3 sequence (DNA): TGTGCCAGCAGTTACCTGAGGACAGGGGTTGATACGCAGTATTTT. Translation: CASSYLRTGVDTQYF.

The chain is built from TRBV29-1 and TRBJ2-3; weak D call: TRBD1 (6 bases). The CDR3 sequence is 12 residues long. V gave up 7 bases and J gave up 9 bases, with 17 bases separating them. Per germline, CDR1 SQVTM and CDR2 ANQGSEA. In DNA form, the CDR3 reads TGCAGCGCTTACAAGGACAGCCTAACGCAGTATTTT. Protein product: CSAYKDSLTQYF.

The chain is built from TRBV6-5 and TRBJ2-7; 9 bases are a match to TRBD2. The CDR3 loop spans 17 amino acids. CDR1 is MNHEY, CDR2 SVGAGI, per germline. Trimming removed 0 bases from V and 2 bases from J; junction bases left unmatched: 8. The CDR3 region is CASSYSPFASGAYEQYF. The CDR3 coding sequence is TGTGCCAGCAGTTACTCACCTTTTGCTAGCGGGGCCTACGAGCAGTACTTC.

The chain couples TRBV2 to TRBJ2-1, with D tentatively TRBD1 (5 bases). Per germline, CDR1 SNHLY and CDR2 FYNNEI. CDR3 length: 15 residues. V lost 6 bases and J lost 4, with 16 bases in between. DNA for the CDR3: TGTGCCAGCAGGCAGGGTACTGGCCTGTACAATGAGCAGTTCTTC. Its protein is CASRQGTGLYNEQFF.

This chain's CDR3 is CASRGSGTAYGYTF. DNA for the CDR3: TGTGCCAGCAGAGGGTCCGGGACGGCCTATGGCTACACCTTC. The rearrangement links TRBV28 to TRBJ1-2; tentative D call: TRBD1 (5 bases). The germline V gene has CDR1 MDHEN and CDR2 SYDVKM. This CDR3 region has 14 residues. The V end was cut by 6 bases, the J end by 4 bases, with 15 bases between.

The chain joins TRBV24-1 to TRBJ2-2; D remains ambiguous. Germline CDR1 KGHDR, CDR2 SFDVKD. V gave up 4 bases and J gave up 7 bases, with 6 bases separating them. There are 12 residues in the CDR3. DNA for the CDR3: TGTGCCACCAGTGACCGAATCGGGGAGCTGTTTTTT. As protein: CATSDRIGELFF.

The chain combines TRBV7-8 with TRBJ2-1, with a possible D match to TRBD2 (6 bases). The ends were cut back, 5 bases at V and 1 base at J, with 12 bases in the middle. From germline, CDR1 is SGHVS and CDR2 FQNEAQ. The CDR3 contains 15 residues. The CDR3, as DNA: TGTGCCAGCAGCATCCGAAGCGGGTCCTACAATGAGCAGTTCTTC. It codes for CASSIRSGSYNEQFF.

The chain carries TRBV12-3 or TRBV12-4 and TRBJ2-1, with 8 bases lining up with TRBD2. This CDR3 region has 16 residues. The V gene end was trimmed by 6 bases and the J gene end by 5 bases; junction bases not matched to a gene: 12. The CDR3 DNA sequence: TGTGCCAGCAGCCCCGCGTGGGCGGGGGGAAACAATGAGCAGTTCTTC. Translation: CASSPAWAGGNNEQFF.

The V gene is TRBV7-3, the J gene TRBJ2-4, with 7 bases fitting TRBD1. Germline CDR1 reads SGHTA; CDR2 reads FQGTGA. The CDR3 consists of 13 residues. V was pared by 3 bases and J by 5 bases, with 1 base of the junction left unmatched. This CDR3 is CASSLDRQNIQYF. The CDR3 coding sequence is TGTGCCAGCAGCTTGGACAGGCAAAACATTCAGTACTTC.